A selection of T cell receptor beta chains follows, all from one sample in a study of T cells after posttransplantation cyclophosphamide. TCRdb's copy holds only in-frame clones and misses some; the assay was immunoSEQ multiplex PCR. This repertoire holds over 6,500 clones, and none appear only once. The starting material was PBMCs, obtained after allogeneic stem cell transplant with posttransplant cyclophosphamide. Source of these receptors: a male patient aged 18 to 35 who received an allogeneic stem cell transplant from an unrelated donor, was CMV-positive, and had acute and chronic GVHD. Some T cells may possibly be graft donor cells. Each CDR3 is given with its conserved first and last residue. The D gene is left open where the match is weak. Where a row states a size, it is once, few, many or the class of an expanded clone; other rows omit it.

d_gene	len	v_gene	j_gene	abundance	CDR3nt	CDR3aa
-	13	TRBV27	TRBJ2-7	many	TGTGCCAGCAGTTACAGGGAAGGGTACGAGCAGTACTTC	CASSYREGYEQYF
-	15	TRBV4-2	TRBJ1-1	many	TGTGCCAGCAGCCAAGCCGCAGGGGTACCCACTGAAGCTTTCTTT	CASSQAAGVPTEAFF
-	15	TRBV15	TRBJ2-2	many	TGTGCCACCAGCAGAGATGGACAGACCACCGGGGAGCTGTTTTTT	CATSRDGQTTGELFF
TRBD2	15	TRBV27	TRBJ2-7	many	TGTGCCAGCAGTTTAGCGGGGGTAACACTCTACGAGCAGTACTTC	CASSLAGVTLYEQYF
-	14	TRBV2	TRBJ1-2	few	TGTGCCAGCAGACGAGGGGGATCGAACTATGGCTACACCTTC	CASRRGGSNYGYTF
TRBD1	16	TRBV28	TRBJ1-5	many	TGTGCCAGCAGTTGGGACAGGGTATTGGGCAATCAGCCCCAGCATTTT	CASSWDRVLGNQPQHF
-	14	TRBV5-6	TRBJ1-2	many	TGTGCCAGCAGCTTAGGACAGACCCTCCATGGCTACACCTTC	CASSLGQTLHGYTF
TRBD2	18	TRBV4-1	TRBJ2-2	medium-sized	TGCGCCAGCAGCCAAGATAAACTAGCGGGGGGGCCTGGCGGGGAGCTGTTTTTT	CASSQDKLAGGPGGELFF
-	14	TRBV5-4	TRBJ1-1	medium-sized	TGTGCCAGCAGCCCGGTGGGAGGGCCGGCGAATGCTTTCTTT	CASSPVGGPANAFF
-	15	TRBV18	TRBJ1-1	many	TGTGCCAGCTCACAGACACAGGGTATGAACACTGAAGCTTTCTTT	CASSQTQGMNTEAFF
-	13	TRBV29-1	TRBJ2-1	many	TGCAGCGTTCCCTCCCAACTAGTCAATGAGCAGTTCTTC	CSVPSQLVNEQFF
-	16	TRBV2	TRBJ2-1	many	TGTGCCAGCAGGGAGAGACAGGGAGGCTCCTACAATGAGCAGTTCTTC	CASRERQGGSYNEQFF
-	14	TRBV5-4	TRBJ1-2	many	TGTGCCAGCTACCGTTCTGGGGGCAACTATGGCTACACCTTC	CASYRSGGNYGYTF
-	16	TRBV7-2	TRBJ2-3	many	TGTGCCAGCAGCCGCCTCAGGGTTCCTCTTGGAGATACGCAGTATTTT	CASSRLRVPLGDTQYF
TRBD1	15	TRBV5-4	TRBJ2-2	many	TGTGCCAGCAGCTCGGGGACAGGGAGGACCGGGGAGCTGTTTTTT	CASSSGTGRTGELFF
-	16	TRBV5-1	TRBJ2-5	many	TGCGCCAGCAGCTTGGGGGCAGGGGTGATTCAAGAGACCCAGTACTTC	CASSLGAGVIQETQYF
-	14	TRBV5-6	TRBJ2-2	medium-sized	TGTGCCAGCAGCTGGACAGTAAACACCGGGGAGCTGTTTTTT	CASSWTVNTGELFF
-	16	TRBV9	TRBJ2-3	-	TGTGCCAGCAGCGTACCGTCATTGGCCCTGACAGATACGCAGTATTTT	CASSVPSLALTDTQYF
-	15	TRBV2	TRBJ2-3	many	TGTGCCAGCACTATAACCCCACAGGGCGCAGATACGCAGTATTTT	CASTITPQGADTQYF
TRBD2	13	TRBV30	TRBJ2-3	many	TGTGCCTGGGCGACGGGGGGGACAGATACGCAGTATTTT	CAWATGGTDTQYF
TRBD1	13	TRBV19	TRBJ2-2	medium-sized	TGTGCCAGTAGTGCCAGGGGGACCGGGGAGCTGTTTTTT	CASSARGTGELFF
TRBD1	15	TRBV5-1	TRBJ1-2	many	TGCGCCAGCAGCTTGGTAGCAGGACAGGTCTATGGCTACACCTTC	CASSLVAGQVYGYTF
TRBD2	17	TRBV19	TRBJ2-5	many	TGTGCCAGTAGTATAGGTCTAGCGGGGGACTTACTGGAGACCCAGTACTTC	CASSIGLAGDLLETQYF
TRBD1	14	TRBV7-2	TRBJ2-3	many	TGTGCCAGTAAGGACAGGGGGCGAGCCATTACGCAGTATTTT	CASKDRGRAITQYF
-	14	TRBV12-5	TRBJ2-3	many	TGTGCTAGTGGTTTGCGAAGCGGCACGGATACGCAGTATTTT	CASGLRSGTDTQYF
-	12	TRBV28	TRBJ2-7	many	TGTGCCAGCAGAACCCCAGGAAACGAGCAGTACTTC	CASRTPGNEQYF
-	12	TRBV5-4	TRBJ1-3	medium-sized	TGTGCCAGCAGCCGGGAAGGAAACACCATATATTTT	CASSREGNTIYF
-	12	TRBV7-6	TRBJ1-2	many	TGTGCCAGCAGCCATGAGGGGGGGAGCTACACCTTC	CASSHEGGSYTF
TRBD2	17	TRBV11-2	TRBJ2-3	medium-sized	TGTGCCAGCAGCTGGGGTTTTAGCGGGACCTACACAGATACGCAGTATTTT	CASSWGFSGTYTDTQYF
TRBD2	16	TRBV28	TRBJ2-1	many	TGTGCCAGCAAGGGAGGGGCAGGTAACCCCTACAATGAGCAGTTCTTC	CASKGGAGNPYNEQFF
-	13	TRBV5-1	TRBJ2-5	many	TGCGCCAGCAGCTTGACGGGGGAAGAGACCCAGTACTTC	CASSLTGEETQYF